The 17 T cell receptor beta chains in this list originate from one sample, sequenced in a study of shared clonotypes between healthy human individuals (dated by TCRdb to 2018 to 2020). The library was generated by the immunoSEQ multiplex PCR assay. This is the immuneACCESS table as TCRdb keeps it, with only in-frame sequences that have V and J called. A part of the clones is gone; compared with another copy, unresolved V genes explain less than half, and the rest is unexplained. The sample table holds millions of clones, of which 85% to 95% were seen once. The ten top clones hold roughly 1.7% of the sample. For the CD8 naive samples, CD45RO-negative cells were positively selected for CCR7, yielding a CD45RA+CCR7+ population from which TemRA cells were excluded. The sample comprised naive CD8+ T cells from PBMCs. What the cell subset or site label conveys for this sample: CD45RA+CCR7+. These receptors all come from a man aged 18 to 30 in good health. Some clones in this sample may be carry-over from other donors' samples.

J is TRBJ2-3 and V is TRBV5-4, with D perhaps TRBD1 (6 bases). CDR1 and CDR2 (germline): SGHNT, YYREEE (reference sequence). This CDR3 is 16 amino acids long. Deletions cut 3 bases from V and 2 bases from J, with 16 bases between. The CDR3 reads CASSYSLGGVTDTQYF. In DNA, the CDR3 is TGTGCCAGCAGCTATTCACTAGGGGGAGTCACAGATACGCAGTATTTT. The full variable domain, in which reference TRBV5-4 and TRBJ2-3 provide the parts outside the CDR3, is ETGVTQSPTHLIKTRGQQVTLRCSSQSGHNTVSWYQQALGQGPQFIFQYYREEENGRGNFPPRFSGLQFPNYSSELNVNALELDDSALYLCASSYSLGGVTDTQYFGPGTRLTVL.

The rearrangement joins TRBV11-2 to TRBJ2-1; 12 bases are shared with TRBD2. The CDR3 consists of 15 residues. Germline loops: CDR1 SGHAT, CDR2 FQNNGV. V trimming: 5 bases; J trimming: 6 bases; junction bases outside the gene matches: 5. CDR3 nucleotide sequence: TGTGCCAGCAGCGCGGGGGGACTAGCGGGCAATGAGCAGTTCTTC. It yields the protein CASSAGGLAGNEQFF.

J is TRBJ2-1 and V is TRBV4-1, with a possible D match to TRBD2 (6 bases). In germline, CDR1 is MGHRA, CDR2 YSYEKL. V was pared by 4 bases and J by 4 bases, with 20 bases between. This CDR3 comprises 17 residues. The CDR3 nucleotides read TGCGCCAGCAGCCCCCGCTGGGGAACCGGGACTTACAATGAGCAGTTCTTC. Its protein is CASSPRWGTGTYNEQFF.

The rearrangement joins TRBV28 to TRBJ1-1; TRBD1 is a possible D gene (6 bases). This CDR3 is built from 21 residues. The V end lost 5 bases, the J end lost 2 bases, and 33 bases lay between the germline ends. CDR1 is MDHEN and CDR2 is SYDVKM in the germline V gene. The CDR3: CASSLIEGGAFVLAPNTEAFF. In DNA, the CDR3 is TGTGCCAGCAGTCTAATCGAGGGGGGGGCGTTCGTTTTGGCCCCCAACACTGAAGCTTTCTTT.

This clone was observed once. The chain joins TRBV28 to TRBJ2-7, with D unclear. This CDR3 has 14 residues. V was pared by 8 bases and J by 1 base, with 15 bases between. Germline V gene data show CDR1 as MDHEN and CDR2 as SYDVKM. The CDR3 spells CASGSKGWSYEQYF. The CDR3 bases are TGTGCCAGCGGTTCTAAAGGCTGGTCCTACGAGCAGTACTTC.

The chain combines TRBV7-9 with TRBJ1-2, with D unclear. V dropped 0 bases and J dropped 7 bases, with 18 bases sitting between them. Germline CDR1 reads SEHNR; CDR2 reads FQNEAQ (reference sequence). This CDR3 comprises 16 residues. The CDR3 region is CASSLALGFSPGGYTF. Written as DNA, the CDR3 is TGTGCCAGCAGCTTAGCGTTGGGCTTCTCTCCGGGTGGCTACACCTTC.

The V call is TRBV27, the J call TRBJ2-2; 12 positions match TRBD2. This CDR3 is built from 18 residues. V trimming: 1 base; J trimming: 0 bases; junction bases outside the gene matches: 3. Germline V gene lookup returns CDR1 MNHEY and CDR2 SMNVEV (reference sequence). This CDR3 is CASSLWSSGRANTGELFF. The CDR3 DNA sequence: TGTGCCAGCAGTTTATGGTCTAGCGGGAGGGCGAACACCGGGGAGCTGTTTTTT.

The chain carries TRBV13 and TRBJ1-5, with TRBD1 as a possible D gene (5 bases). The germline V gene has CDR1 PRHDT and CDR2 FYEKMQ (reference sequence). V was cut by 5 bases and J by 3 bases, with 14 bases left in between. This CDR3 comprises 15 residues. CDR3 amino acids: CASSLGGDINQPQHF. CDR3 coding DNA: TGTGCCAGCAGCCTGGGGGGAGACATCAATCAGCCCCAGCATTTT.

This clone occurred once. CDR3 region: CSVDMTERPYNEQFF. CDR3 coding DNA: TGCAGCGTTGACATGACGGAGCGGCCCTACAATGAGCAGTTCTTC. The chain recombines TRBV29-1 with TRBJ2-1, with D possibly being TRBD2 (5 bases). The V and J ends lost 3 bases and 2 bases respectively, with 14 bases between them. Per the germline V gene, CDR1 is SQVTM and CDR2 is ANQGSEA. The CDR3 sequence is 15 residues long.

This chain links TRBV11-2 with TRBJ2-7; tentatively, D is TRBD1 (5 bases). The germline gives CDR1 SGHAT, CDR2 FQNNGV. Deletions cut 3 bases from V and 6 bases from J, with 6 bases between. The CDR3 length is 11 residues. This CDR3 reads CASSFGAEQYF. CDR3 DNA: TGTGCCAGCAGCTTTGGGGCCGAGCAGTACTTC.

The chain is built from TRBV7-9 and TRBJ1-2; a weak D match, TRBD1 (5 bases). Trimming took 3 bases from V and 4 from J, leaving 12 bases between them. This CDR3 region has 14 residues. Germline CDR1 reads SEHNR; CDR2 reads FQNEAQ (reference sequence). CDR3 nucleotides: TGTGCCAGCAGCTTTACGGGACCGACCTATGGCTACACCTTC. It specifies CASSFTGPTYGYTF.

This chain joins TRBV5-1 and TRBJ2-3; D remains ambiguous. The CDR3 sequence is 13 residues long. Trimming removed 1 base at V and 2 bases at J, with 5 bases between. Germline CDR1 reads SGHRS; CDR2 reads YFSETQ. Written as DNA, the CDR3 is TGCGCCAGCAGCTTGATTAACACAGATACGCAGTATTTT. Its translation is CASSLINTDTQYF.

The V and J genes are TRBV15 and TRBJ1-1, with a weak D call TRBD1 (6 bases). Trimming shortened V by 7 bases and J by 0 bases, and 12 bases separated the two germline ends. The CDR3 extends over 14 amino acids. Germline-derived CDR1 and CDR2 are LNHNV and YYDKDF (reference sequence). The CDR3 loop reads CATTRGGMNTEAFF. DNA of the CDR3: TGTGCCACCACCCGAGGGGGAATGAACACTGAAGCTTTCTTT.

The V gene is TRBV29-1, the J gene TRBJ2-1; 14 bases map to TRBD2. Germline trimming cut 6 bases from V and 9 bases from J; bases unmatched to any gene: 7. CDR3 size: 14 residues. Germline V gene sequence: CDR1 SQVTM, CDR2 ANQGSEA. The CDR3 bases are TGCAGCGTAAGACTAGCGGGAGGGTTCGTTGAGCAGTTCTTC. Translating gives CSVRLAGGFVEQFF.

The rearrangement uses TRBV5-4 and TRBJ2-7, with 9 bases lining up with TRBD1. Germline loops: CDR1 SGHNT, CDR2 YYREEE (reference sequence). The CDR3 consists of 14 residues. With 3 bases clipped from V and 7 bases from J, the junction kept 8 bases outside the gene matches. The CDR3 region is CASSWGTGLQEQYF. CDR3 nucleotides: TGTGCCAGCAGCTGGGGGACAGGGCTACAGGAGCAGTACTTC.

The chain couples TRBV6-5 to TRBJ2-1; 7 bases are shared with TRBD1. This CDR3 spans 14 amino acids. Germline CDR1 reads MNHEY; CDR2 reads SVGAGI. Trimming cost V 0 bases and J 9 bases; bases outside gene matches: 5. CDR3 region: CASSYSGSGGEQFF. The CDR3 nucleotides are TGTGCCAGCAGTTACTCGGGCTCAGGGGGTGAGCAGTTCTTC.

The count of this clone is one. For the CDR3, the DNA is TGCGCCAGCAGCCAAGATTTCAGGTCCGGGGAGCTGTTTTTT. Protein product: CASSQDFRSGELFF. J is TRBJ2-2 and V is TRBV4-1, with D unclear. The CDR3 loop spans 14 amino acids. Looked up from germline, CDR1 is MGHRA and CDR2 is YSYEKL. Deletions cut 0 bases from V and 6 bases from J, with 8 bases between.